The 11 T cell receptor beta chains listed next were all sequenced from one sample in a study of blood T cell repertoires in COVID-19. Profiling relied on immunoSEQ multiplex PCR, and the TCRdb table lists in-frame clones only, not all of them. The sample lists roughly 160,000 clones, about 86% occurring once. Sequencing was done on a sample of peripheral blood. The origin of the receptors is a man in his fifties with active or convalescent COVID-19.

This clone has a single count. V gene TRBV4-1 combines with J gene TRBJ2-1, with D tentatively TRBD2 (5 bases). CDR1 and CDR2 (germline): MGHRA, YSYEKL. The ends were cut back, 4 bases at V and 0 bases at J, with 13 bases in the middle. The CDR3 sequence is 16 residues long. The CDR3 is CASSPGWGSSYNEQFF. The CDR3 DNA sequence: TGCGCCAGCAGCCCGGGGTGGGGTAGCTCCTACAATGAGCAGTTCTTC.

The CDR3 is CASLRSGTEYNEQFF. CDR3 sequence (DNA): TGTGCCAGCCTGAGGTCTGGGACAGAATACAATGAGCAGTTCTTC. The chain has TRBV7-2 and TRBJ2-1; 7 nucleotides line up with TRBD1. CDR1 and CDR2 from the germline V gene are SGHTA and FQGNSA. J lost 4 bases, V lost 8 bases, and 11 bases had no gene match. This CDR3 has 15 amino acids.

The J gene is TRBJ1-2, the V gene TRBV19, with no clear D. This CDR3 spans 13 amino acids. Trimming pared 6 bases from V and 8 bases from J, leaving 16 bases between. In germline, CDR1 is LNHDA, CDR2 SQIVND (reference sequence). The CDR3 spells CASSPTRGTGYTF. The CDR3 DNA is TGTGCCAGTAGCCCCACTCGAGGTACAGGCTACACCTTC.

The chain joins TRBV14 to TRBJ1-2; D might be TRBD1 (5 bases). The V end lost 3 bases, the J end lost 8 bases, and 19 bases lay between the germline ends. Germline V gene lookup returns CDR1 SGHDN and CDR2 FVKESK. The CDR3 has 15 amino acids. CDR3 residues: CASSQTHGRVAGYTF. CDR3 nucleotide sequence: TGTGCCAGCAGCCAGACACATGGCAGGGTGGCCGGCTACACCTTC.

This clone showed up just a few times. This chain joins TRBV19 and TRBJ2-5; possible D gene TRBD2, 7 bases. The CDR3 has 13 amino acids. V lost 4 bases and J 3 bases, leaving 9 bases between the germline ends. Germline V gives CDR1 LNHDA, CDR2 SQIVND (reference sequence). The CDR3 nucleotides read TGTGCCAGTAGTAGGGAGGGGGAAGAGACCCAGTACTTC. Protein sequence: CASSREGEETQYF.

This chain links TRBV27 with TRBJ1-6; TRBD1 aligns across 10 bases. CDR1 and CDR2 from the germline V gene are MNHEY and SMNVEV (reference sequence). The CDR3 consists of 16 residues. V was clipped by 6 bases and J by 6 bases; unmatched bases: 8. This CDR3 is CASSRGQGSGNSPLHF. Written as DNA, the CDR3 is TGTGCCAGCAGCCGGGGACAGGGGTCGGGTAATTCACCCCTCCACTTT.

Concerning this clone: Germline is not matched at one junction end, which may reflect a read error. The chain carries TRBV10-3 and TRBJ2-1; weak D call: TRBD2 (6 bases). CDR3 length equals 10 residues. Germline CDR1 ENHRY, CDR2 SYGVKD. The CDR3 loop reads CAFRDFSQFF. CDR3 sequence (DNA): TGTGCCTTCAGGGACTTCTCGCAGTTCTTC.

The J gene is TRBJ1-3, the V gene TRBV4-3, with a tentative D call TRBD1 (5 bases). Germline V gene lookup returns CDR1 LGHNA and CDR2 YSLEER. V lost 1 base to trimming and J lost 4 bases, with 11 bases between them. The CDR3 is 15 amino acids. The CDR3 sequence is CASSQVGGGGNTIYF. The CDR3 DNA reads TGCGCCAGCAGCCAAGTCGGGGGAGGCGGAAACACCATATATTTT.

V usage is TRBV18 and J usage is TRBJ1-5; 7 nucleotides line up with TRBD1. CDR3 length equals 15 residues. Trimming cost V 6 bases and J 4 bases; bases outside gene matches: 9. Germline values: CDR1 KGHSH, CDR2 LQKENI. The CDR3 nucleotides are TGTGCCAGCTCTCGACAGGGTCAGAGGAATCAGCCCCAGCATTTT. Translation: CASSRQGQRNQPQHF.

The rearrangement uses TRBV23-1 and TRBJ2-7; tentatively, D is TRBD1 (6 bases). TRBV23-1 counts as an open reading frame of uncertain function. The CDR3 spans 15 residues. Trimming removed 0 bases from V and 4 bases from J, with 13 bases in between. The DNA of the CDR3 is TGCGCCAGCAGTCAATCTCCGGACAGAGTTTACGAGCAGTACTTC. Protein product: CASSQSPDRVYEQYF.

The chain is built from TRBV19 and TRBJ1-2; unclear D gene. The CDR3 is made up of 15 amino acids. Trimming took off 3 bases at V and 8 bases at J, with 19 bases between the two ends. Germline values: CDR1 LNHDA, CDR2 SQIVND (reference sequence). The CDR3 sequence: CASSIQAGPLRGYTF. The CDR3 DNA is TGTGCCAGTAGTATCCAAGCTGGGCCCCTCAGGGGCTACACCTTC. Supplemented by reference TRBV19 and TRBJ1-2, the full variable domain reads DGGITQSPKYLFRKEGQNVTLSCEQNLNHDAMYWYRQDPGQGLRLIYYSQIVNDFQKGDIAEGYSVSREKKESFPLTVTSAQKNPTAFYLCASSIQAGPLRGYTFGSGTRLTVV.